This TCR beta chain was captured in a study of T cell changes during pregnancy in multiple sclerosis. J was trimmed by 5 bases and V by 5 bases; bases with no gene match: 11. Germline V gene data show CDR1 as MNHEY and CDR2 as SMNVEV (reference sequence). The CDR3 length is 15 residues. The protocol was immunoSEQ multiplex PCR, while the TCRdb copy is restricted to in-frame clones and leaves out a portion. The repertoire holds about 41,000 clones, about 88% seen once, with 0.5% to 0.65% in the top ten. This sequence originates from a female donor with multiple sclerosis, enrolled in a pregnancy study. The chain employs TRBV27 and TRBJ1-2; 7 bases agree with TRBD1. Here the sequenced sample was CD4+ T cells from peripheral blood mononuclear cells, taken in the first trimester of pregnancy. Written as DNA, the CDR3 is TGTGCCAGCAGTCTCTACCGGGACAGAGCTTATGGCTACACCTTC. Its translation: CASSLYRDRAYGYTF.